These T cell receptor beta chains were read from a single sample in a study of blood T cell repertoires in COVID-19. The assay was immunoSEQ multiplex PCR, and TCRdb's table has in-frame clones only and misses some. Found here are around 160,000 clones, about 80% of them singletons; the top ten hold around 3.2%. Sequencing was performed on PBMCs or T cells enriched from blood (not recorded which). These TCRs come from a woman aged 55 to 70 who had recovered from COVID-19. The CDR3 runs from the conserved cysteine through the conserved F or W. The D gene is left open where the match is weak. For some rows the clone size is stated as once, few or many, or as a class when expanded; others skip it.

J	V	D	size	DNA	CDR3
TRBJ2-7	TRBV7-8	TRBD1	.	TGTGCCAGCAGCCCCGGACAGGGGGCCTACGAGCAGTACTTC	CASSPGQGAYEQYF
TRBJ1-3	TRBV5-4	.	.	TGTGCCAGCAGCCCGAACAAACCTGGAAACACCATATATTTT	CASSPNKPGNTIYF
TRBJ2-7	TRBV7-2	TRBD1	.	TGTGCCAGCAGCTTATTTGGACCGGGACAGCCCTACGAGCAGTACTTC	CASSLFGPGQPYEQYF
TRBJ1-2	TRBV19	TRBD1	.	TGTGCCAGTAGCAGGGACAGGGTTTATGGCTACACCTTC	CASSRDRVYGYTF
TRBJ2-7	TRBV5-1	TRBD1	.	TGCGCCAGCAGCTCCTACGGACAGGGGATAAACGAGCAGTACTTC	CASSSYGQGINEQYF
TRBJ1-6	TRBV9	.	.	TGTGCCAGCAGCGTTGCGGTGATTAATTCACCCCTCCACTTT	CASSVAVINSPLHF
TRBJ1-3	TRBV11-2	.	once	TGTGCCAGCAGCTCGCCACGGGGAAGCTCTGGAAACACCATATATTTT	CASSSPRGSSGNTIYF
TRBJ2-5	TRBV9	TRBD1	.	TGTGCCAGCAGCCTGACAGGGTTTGAGACCCAGTACTTC	CASSLTGFETQYF
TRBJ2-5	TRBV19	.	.	TGTGCCAGTAGGGAGACTGCTCAAGAGACCCAGTACTTC	CASRETAQETQYF
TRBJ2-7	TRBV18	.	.	TGTGCCAGCTCCCAACTGCTTTCCTACGAGCAGTACTTC	CASSQLLSYEQYF